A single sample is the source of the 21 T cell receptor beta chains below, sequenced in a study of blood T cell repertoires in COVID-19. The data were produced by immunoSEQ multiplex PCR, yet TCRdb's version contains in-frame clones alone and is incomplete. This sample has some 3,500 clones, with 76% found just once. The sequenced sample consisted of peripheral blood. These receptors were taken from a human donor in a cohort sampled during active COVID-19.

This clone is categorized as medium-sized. DNA for the CDR3: TGTGCCAGCAGTGAGACAGGGTCGGGCACTGAAGCTTTCTTT. Its protein product is CASSETGSGTEAFF. The chain links TRBV25-1 to TRBJ1-1; 7 bases map to TRBD1. Looked up from germline, CDR1 is MGHDK and CDR2 is SYGVNS. J gave up 4 bases and V 3 bases, and 5 bases lay outside the gene matches. This CDR3 region has 14 residues.

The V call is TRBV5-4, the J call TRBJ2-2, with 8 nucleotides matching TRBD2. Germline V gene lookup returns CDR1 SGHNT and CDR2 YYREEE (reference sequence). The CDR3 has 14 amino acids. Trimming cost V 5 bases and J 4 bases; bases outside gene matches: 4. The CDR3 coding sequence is TGTGCCAGCAGACCTCGGGGGGGCACCGGGGAGCTGTTTTTT. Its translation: CASRPRGGTGELFF.

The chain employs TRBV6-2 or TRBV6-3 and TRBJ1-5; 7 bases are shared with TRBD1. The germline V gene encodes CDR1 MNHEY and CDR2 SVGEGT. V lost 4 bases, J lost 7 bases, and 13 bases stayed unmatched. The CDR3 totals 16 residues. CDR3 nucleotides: TGTGCCAGCAGTTTCACAGGGGATGCGAATTTGCAGCCCCAGCATTTT. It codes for CASSFTGDANLQPQHF.

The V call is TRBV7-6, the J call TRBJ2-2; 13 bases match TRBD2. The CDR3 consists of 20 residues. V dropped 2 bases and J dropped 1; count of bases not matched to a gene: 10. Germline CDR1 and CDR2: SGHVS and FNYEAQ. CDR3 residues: CASSLFYRRTSGRNTGELFF. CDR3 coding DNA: TGTGCCAGCAGCTTATTTTATAGGAGGACTAGCGGGAGGAACACCGGGGAGCTGTTTTTT.

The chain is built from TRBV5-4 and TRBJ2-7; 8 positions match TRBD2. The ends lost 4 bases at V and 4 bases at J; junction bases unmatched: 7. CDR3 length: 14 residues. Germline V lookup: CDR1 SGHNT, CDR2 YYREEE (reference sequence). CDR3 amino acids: CASSNRTSFYEQYV. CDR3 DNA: TGTGCCAGCAGCAATAGGACTAGCTTTTACGAGCAGTACGTC.

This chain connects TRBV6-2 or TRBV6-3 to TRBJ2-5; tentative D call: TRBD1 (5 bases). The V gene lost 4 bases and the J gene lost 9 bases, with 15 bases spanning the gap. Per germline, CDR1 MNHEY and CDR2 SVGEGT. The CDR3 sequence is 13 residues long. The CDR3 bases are TGTGCCAGCAGTTCCACCAGGGCCCGGGCCCAGTACTTC. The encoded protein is CASSSTRARAQYF.

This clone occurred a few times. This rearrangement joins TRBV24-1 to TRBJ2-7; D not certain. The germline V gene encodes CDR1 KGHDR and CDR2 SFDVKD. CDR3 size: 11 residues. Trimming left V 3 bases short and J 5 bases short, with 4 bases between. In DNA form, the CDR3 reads TGTGCCACCAGTGATCTAAACGAGCAGTACTTC. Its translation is CATSDLNEQYF.

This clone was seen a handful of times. Here the CDR3 reads CASSDGGALYNEQFF. In nucleotides, the CDR3 is TGTGCCAGCAGCGACGGGGGGGCGCTGTACAATGAGCAGTTCTTC. This chain uses TRBV9 with TRBJ2-1, with TRBD2 identical over 8 bases. CDR1 SGDLS and CDR2 YYNGEE come from the germline V gene. CDR3 length: 15 amino acids. V dropped 3 bases and J dropped 4; count of bases not matched to a gene: 6.

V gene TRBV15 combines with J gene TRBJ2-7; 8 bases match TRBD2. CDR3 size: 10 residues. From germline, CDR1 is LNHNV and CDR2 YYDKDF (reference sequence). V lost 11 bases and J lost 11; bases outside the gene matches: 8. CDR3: CARRGGSEYV. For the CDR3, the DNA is TGTGCCCGACGGGGGGGCTCTGAGTACGTC.

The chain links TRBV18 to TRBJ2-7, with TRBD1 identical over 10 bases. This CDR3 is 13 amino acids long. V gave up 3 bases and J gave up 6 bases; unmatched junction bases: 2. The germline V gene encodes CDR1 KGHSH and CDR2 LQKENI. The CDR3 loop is CASSPRDRGEQYV. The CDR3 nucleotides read TGTGCCAGCTCACCCCGGGACAGGGGCGAGCAGTACGTC.

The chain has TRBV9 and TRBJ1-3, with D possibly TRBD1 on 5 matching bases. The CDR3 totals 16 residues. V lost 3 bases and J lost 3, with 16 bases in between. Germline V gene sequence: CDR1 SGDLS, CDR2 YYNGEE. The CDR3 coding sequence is TGTGCCAGCAGCGCGGGGGAGACTAGGGGTGGAAACACCATATATTTT. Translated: CASSAGETRGGNTIYF.

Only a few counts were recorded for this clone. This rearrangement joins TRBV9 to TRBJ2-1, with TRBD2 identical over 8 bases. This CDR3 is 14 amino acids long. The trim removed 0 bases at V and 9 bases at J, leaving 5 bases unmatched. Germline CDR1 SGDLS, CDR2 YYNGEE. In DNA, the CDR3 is TGTGCCAGCAGCGTAGGTGGACTAGCCGGTGAGCAGTTCTTC. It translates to CASSVGGLAGEQFF.

The CDR3: CASSFDGTGYSSSYNEQFF. The CDR3, as DNA: TGTGCCAGCAGCTTCGACGGGACAGGGTACTCAAGCTCCTACAATGAGCAGTTCTTC. V gene TRBV11-2 combines with J gene TRBJ2-1, with 9 bases identical to TRBD1. Germline V gives CDR1 SGHAT, CDR2 FQNNGV. The V segment lost 3 bases and the J segment 0 bases; nucleotides outside the gene matches: 12. The CDR3 is 19 residues long.

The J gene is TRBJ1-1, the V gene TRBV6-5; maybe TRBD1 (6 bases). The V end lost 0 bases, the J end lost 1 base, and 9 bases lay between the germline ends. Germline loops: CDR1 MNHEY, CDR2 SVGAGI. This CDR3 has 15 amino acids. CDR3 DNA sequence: TGTGCCAGCAGTTACTCAAGGGGGAAGAACACTGAAGCTTTCTTT. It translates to CASSYSRGKNTEAFF.

DNA of the CDR3: TGCGCCAGCAGCTTCACAGGGAAGAACACTGAAGCTTTCTTT. Its translation: CASSFTGKNTEAFF. The V and J genes are TRBV5-1 and TRBJ1-1, with D perhaps matching TRBD1 (6 bases). The CDR3 totals 14 residues. V was clipped by 2 bases and J by 1 base, with 9 bases between them. Germline V lookup: CDR1 SGHRS, CDR2 YFSETQ.

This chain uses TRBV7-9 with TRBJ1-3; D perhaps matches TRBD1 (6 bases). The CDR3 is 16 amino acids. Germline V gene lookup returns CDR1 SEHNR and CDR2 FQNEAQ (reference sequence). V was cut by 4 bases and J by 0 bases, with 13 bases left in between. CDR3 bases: TGTGCCAGCAGCTGGGGACAAATCCTCTCTGGAAACACCATATATTTT. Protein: CASSWGQILSGNTIYF.

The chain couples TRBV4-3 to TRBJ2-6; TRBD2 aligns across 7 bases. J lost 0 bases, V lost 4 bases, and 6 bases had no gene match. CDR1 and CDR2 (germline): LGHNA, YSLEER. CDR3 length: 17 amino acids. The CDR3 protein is CASSLGGSSSGANVLTF. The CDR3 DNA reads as TGCGCCAGCAGCCTGGGAGGGTCATCCTCTGGGGCCAACGTCCTGACTTTC.

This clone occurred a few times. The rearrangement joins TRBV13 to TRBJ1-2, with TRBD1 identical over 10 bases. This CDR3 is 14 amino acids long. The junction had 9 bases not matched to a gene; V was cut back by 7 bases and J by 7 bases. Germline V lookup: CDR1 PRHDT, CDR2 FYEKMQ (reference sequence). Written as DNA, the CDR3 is TGTGCCAGCAAGGGGACAGGGGTGTCGGGTGGCTACACCTTC. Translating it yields CASKGTGVSGGYTF.

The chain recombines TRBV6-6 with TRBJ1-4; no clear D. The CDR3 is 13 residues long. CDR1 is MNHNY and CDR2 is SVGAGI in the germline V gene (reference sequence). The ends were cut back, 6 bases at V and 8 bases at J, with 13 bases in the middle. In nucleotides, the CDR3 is TGTGCCAGCAGCCTAGGACGGGAAGAAAAACTGTTTTTT. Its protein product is CASSLGREEKLFF.

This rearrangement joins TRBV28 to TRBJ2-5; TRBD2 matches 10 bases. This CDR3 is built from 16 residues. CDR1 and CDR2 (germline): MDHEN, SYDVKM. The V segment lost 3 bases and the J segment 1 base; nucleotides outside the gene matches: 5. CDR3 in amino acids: CASSFRLAGVQETQYF. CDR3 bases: TGTGCCAGCAGTTTTAGGCTAGCGGGGGTCCAAGAGACCCAGTACTTC.

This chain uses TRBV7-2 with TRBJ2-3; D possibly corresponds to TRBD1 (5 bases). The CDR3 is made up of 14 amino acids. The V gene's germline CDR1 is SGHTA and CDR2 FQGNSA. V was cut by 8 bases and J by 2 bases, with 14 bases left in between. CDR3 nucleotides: TGTGCCAGCCGTAAGCCAGGGAACACAGATACGCAGTATTTT. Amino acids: CASRKPGNTDTQYF.